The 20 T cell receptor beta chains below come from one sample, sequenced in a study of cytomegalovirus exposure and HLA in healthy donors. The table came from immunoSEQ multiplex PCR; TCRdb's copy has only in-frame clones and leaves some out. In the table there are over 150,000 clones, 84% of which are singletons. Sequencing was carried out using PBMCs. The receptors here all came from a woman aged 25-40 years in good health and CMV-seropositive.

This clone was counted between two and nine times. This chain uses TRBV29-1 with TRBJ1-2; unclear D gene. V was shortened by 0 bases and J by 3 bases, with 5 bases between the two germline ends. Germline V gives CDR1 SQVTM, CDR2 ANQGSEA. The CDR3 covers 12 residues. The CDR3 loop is CSVEEQYYGYTF. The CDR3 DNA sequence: TGCAGCGTTGAAGAACAGTACTATGGCTACACCTTC.

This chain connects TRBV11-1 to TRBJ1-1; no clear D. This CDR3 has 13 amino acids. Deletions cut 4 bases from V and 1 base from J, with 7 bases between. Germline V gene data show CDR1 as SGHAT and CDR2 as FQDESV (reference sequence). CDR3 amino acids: CASSYGWNTEAFF. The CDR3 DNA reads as TGTGCCAGCAGCTACGGTTGGAACACTGAAGCTTTCTTT.

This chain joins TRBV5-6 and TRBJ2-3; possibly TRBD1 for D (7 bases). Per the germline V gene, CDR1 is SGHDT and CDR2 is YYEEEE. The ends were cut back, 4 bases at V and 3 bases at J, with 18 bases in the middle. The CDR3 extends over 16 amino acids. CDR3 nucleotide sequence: TGTGCCAGCAGCCCGACAGGGAAGGAGGGGACAGATACGCAGTATTTT. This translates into CASSPTGKEGTDTQYF.

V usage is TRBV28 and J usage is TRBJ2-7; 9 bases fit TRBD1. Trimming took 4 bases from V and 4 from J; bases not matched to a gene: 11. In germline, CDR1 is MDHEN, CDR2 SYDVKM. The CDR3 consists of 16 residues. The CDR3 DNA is TGTGCCAGCAGTTCGAGCTCCGGGACAGGGCAATACGAGCAGTACTTC. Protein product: CASSSSSGTGQYEQYF.

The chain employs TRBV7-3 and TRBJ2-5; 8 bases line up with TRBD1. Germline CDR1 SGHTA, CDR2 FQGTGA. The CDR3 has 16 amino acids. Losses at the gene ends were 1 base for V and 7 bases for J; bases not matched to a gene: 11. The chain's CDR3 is CASSLNPQGAGSTQYF. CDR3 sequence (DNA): TGTGCCAGCAGCTTAAACCCCCAGGGGGCTGGATCGACCCAGTACTTC.

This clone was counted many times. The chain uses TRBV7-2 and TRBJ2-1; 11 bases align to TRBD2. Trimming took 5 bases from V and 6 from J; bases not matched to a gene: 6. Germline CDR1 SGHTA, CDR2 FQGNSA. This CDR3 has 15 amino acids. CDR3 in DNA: TGTGCCAGCAGCCCAACTAGCGGGAGCCCCAATGAGCAGTTCTTC. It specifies CASSPTSGSPNEQFF.

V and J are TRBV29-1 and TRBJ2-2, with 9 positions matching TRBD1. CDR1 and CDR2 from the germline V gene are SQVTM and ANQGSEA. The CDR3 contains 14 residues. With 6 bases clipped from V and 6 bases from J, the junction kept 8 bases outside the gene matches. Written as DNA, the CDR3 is TGCAGCGTAGAACAGGGGGCGCGGCCCGGGGAGCTGTTTTTT. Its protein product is CSVEQGARPGELFF.

The CDR3 sequence is CASSLATLGNTEAFF. CDR3 coding DNA: TGTGCCAGCAGCTTAGCGACCCTAGGCAACACTGAAGCTTTCTTT. This sequence joins TRBV11-2 and TRBJ1-1, with D hard to call. V shed 1 base and J shed 2 bases, with 11 bases lying between them. This CDR3 region has 15 residues. Germline V gene lookup returns CDR1 SGHAT and CDR2 FQNNGV. Complete variable domain (other parts from reference TRBV11-2 and TRBJ1-1): EAGVAQSPRYKIIEKRQSVAFWCNPISGHATLYWYQQILGQGPKLLIQFQNNGVVDDSQLPKDRFSAERLKGVDSTLKIQPAKLEDSAVYLCASSLATLGNTEAFFGQGTRLTVV.

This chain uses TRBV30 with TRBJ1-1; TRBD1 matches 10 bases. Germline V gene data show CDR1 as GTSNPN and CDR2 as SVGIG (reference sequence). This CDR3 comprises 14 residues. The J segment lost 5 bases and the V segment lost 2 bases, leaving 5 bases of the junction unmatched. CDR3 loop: CAWSRTGGFTEAFF. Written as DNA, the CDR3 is TGTGCCTGGAGTCGGACAGGGGGATTTACTGAAGCTTTCTTT.

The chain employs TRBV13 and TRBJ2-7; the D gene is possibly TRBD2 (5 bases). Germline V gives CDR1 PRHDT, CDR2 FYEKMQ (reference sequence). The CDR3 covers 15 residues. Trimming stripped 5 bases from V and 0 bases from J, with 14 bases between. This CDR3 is CASSPRRTHSYEQYF. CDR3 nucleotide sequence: TGTGCCAGCAGCCCACGACGGACTCACTCCTACGAGCAGTACTTC.

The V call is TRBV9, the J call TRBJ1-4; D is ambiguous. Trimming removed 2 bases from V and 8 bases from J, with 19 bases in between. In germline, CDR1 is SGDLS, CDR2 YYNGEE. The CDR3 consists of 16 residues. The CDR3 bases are TGTGCCAGCAGCGTCGATATACCGGGAAGAAGGGAAAAACTGTTTTTT. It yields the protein CASSVDIPGRREKLFF.

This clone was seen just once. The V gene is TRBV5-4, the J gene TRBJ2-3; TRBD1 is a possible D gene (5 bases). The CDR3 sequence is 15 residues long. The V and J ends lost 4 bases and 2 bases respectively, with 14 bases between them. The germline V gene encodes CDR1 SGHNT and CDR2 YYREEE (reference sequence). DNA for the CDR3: TGTGCCAGCAGCCCAACAGGAGAATTCACAGATACGCAGTATTTT. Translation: CASSPTGEFTDTQYF.

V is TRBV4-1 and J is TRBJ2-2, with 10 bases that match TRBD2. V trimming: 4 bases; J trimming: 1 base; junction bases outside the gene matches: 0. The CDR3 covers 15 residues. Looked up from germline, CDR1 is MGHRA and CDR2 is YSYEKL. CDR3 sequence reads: CASSRTSGNTGELFF. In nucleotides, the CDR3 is TGCGCCAGCAGCCGGACTAGCGGGAACACCGGGGAGCTGTTTTTT.

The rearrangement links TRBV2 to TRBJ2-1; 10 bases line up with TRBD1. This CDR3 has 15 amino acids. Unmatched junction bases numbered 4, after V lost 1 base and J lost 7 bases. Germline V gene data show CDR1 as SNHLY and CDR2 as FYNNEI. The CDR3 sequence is CASSEGTGGQNEQFF. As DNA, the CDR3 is TGTGCCAGCAGTGAAGGGACAGGGGGTCAAAATGAGCAGTTCTTC.

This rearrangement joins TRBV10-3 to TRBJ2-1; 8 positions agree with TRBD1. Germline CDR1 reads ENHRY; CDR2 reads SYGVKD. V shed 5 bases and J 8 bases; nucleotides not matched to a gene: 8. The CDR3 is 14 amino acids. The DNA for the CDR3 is TGTGCCATCAGTCAGGGGGCCGAAGGAGATGAGCAGTTCTTC. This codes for CAISQGAEGDEQFF.

The CDR3, as DNA: TGTGCCAGCAGCCAAGAGCTAGCGGGAGGGGGTGAGCAGTTCTTC. Translation: CASSQELAGGGEQFF. The chain uses TRBV4-2 and TRBJ2-1; 12 bases map to TRBD2. In germline, CDR1 is LGHNA, CDR2 YNFKEQ. The CDR3 consists of 15 residues. V dropped 0 bases and J dropped 9; count of bases not matched to a gene: 3.

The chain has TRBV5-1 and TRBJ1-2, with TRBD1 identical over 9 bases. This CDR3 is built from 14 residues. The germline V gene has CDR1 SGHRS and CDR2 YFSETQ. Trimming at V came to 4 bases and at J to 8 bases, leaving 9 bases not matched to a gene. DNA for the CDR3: TGCGCCAGCAGCCCTAGGACAGGGGCAGACGGCTACACCTTC. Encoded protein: CASSPRTGADGYTF. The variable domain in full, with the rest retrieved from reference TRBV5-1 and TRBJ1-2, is KAGVTQTPRYLIKTRGQQVTLSCSPISGHRSVSWYQQTPGQGLQFLFEYFSETQRNKGNFPGRFSGRQFSNSRSEMNVSTLELGDSALYLCASSPRTGADGYTFGSGTRLTVV.

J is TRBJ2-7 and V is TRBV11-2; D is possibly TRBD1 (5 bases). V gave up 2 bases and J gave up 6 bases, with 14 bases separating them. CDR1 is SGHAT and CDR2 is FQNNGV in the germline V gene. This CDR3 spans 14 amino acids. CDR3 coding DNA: TGTGCCAGCAGCTTATTCGAAGGGGCGAGCGAGCAGTACTTC. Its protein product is CASSLFEGASEQYF. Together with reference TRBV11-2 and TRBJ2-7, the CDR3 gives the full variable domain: EAGVAQSPRYKIIEKRQSVAFWCNPISGHATLYWYQQILGQGPKLLIQFQNNGVVDDSQLPKDRFSAERLKGVDSTLKIQPAKLEDSAVYLCASSLFEGASEQYFGPGTRLTVT.

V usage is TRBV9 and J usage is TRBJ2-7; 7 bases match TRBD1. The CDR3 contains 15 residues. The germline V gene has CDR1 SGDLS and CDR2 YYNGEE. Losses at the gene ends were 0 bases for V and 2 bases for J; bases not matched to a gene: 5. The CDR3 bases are TGTGCCAGCAGCGTAGCTTGGGGACAGACCTACGAGCAGTACTTC. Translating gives CASSVAWGQTYEQYF.

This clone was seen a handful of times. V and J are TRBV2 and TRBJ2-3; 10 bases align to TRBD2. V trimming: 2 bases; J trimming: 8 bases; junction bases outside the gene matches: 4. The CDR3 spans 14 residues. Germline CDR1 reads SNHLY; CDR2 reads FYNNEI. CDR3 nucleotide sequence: TGTGCCAGCAGTGAATCTAGCGGGAGAGGTACGCAGTATTTT. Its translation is CASSESSGRGTQYF.